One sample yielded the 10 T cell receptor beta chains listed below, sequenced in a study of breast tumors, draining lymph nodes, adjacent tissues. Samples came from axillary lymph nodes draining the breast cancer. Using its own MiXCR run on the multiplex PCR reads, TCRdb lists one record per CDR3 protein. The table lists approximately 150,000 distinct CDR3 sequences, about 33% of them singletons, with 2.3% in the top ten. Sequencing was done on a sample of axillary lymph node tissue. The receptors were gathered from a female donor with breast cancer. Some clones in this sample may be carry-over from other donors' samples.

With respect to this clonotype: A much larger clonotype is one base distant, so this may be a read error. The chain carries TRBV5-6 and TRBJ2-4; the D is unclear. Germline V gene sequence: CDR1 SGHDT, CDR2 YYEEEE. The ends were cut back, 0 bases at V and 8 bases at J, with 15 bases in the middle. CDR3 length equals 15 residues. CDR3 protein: CASSLGQRVKDIQYF. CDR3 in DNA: TGTGCCAGCAGCTTGGGGCAACGGGTGAAGGACATTCAGTACTTC. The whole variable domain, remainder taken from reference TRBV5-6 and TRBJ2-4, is DAGVTQSPTHLIKTRGQQVTLRCSPKSGHDTVSWYQQALGQGPQFIFQYYEEEERQRGNFPDRFSGHQFPNYSSELNVNALLLGDSALYLCASSLGQRVKDIQYFGAGTRLSVL.

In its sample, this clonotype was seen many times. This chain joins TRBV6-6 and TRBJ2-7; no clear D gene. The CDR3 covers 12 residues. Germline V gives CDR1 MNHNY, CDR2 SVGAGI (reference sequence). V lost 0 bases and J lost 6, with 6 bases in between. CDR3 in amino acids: CASSYSTREQYV. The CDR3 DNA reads TGTGCCAGCAGTTACTCGACACGCGAGCAGTACGTC.

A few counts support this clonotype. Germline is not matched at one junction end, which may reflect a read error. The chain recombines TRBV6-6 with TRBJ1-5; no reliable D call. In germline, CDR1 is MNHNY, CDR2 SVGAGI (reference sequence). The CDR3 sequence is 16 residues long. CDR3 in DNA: TGTGCCAGCAGTCACTCGATAGGGTCTTTAGCGCAGCCCCAGCATTTT. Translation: CASSHSIGSLAQPQHF.

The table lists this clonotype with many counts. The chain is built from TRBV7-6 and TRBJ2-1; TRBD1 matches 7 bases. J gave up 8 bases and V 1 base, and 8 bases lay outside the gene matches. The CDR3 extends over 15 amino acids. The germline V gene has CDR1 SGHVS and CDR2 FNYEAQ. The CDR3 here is CASSLGDRGSDEQFF. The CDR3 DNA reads TGTGCCAGCAGCTTAGGGGACAGAGGGAGCGATGAGCAGTTCTTC. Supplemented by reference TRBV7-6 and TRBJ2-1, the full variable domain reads GAGVSQSPRYKVTKRGQDVALRCDPISGHVSLYWYRQALGQGPEFLTYFNYEAQQDKSGLPNDRFSAERPEGSISTLTIQRTEQRDSAMYRCASSLGDRGSDEQFFGPGTRLTVL.

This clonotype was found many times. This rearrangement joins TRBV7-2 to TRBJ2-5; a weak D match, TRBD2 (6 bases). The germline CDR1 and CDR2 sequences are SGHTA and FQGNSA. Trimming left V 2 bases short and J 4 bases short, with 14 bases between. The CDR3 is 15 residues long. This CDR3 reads CASSLQPGVGETQYF. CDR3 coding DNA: TGTGCCAGCAGCTTACAACCGGGGGTAGGAGAGACCCAGTACTTC.

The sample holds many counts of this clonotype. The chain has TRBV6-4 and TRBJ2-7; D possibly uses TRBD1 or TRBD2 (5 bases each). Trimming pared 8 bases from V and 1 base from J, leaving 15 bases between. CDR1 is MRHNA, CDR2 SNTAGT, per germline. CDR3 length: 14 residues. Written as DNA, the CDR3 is TGTGCCAGCCCCGGGACCGGGAAATCCTACGAGCAGTACGTC. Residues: CASPGTGKSYEQYV.

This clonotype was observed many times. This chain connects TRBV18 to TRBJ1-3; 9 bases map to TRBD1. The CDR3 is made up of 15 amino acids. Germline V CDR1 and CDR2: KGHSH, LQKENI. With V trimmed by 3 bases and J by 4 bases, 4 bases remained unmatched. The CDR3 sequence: CASSPGQGYGNTIYF. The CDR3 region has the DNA TGTGCCAGCTCACCGGGACAGGGATACGGAAACACCATATATTTT.

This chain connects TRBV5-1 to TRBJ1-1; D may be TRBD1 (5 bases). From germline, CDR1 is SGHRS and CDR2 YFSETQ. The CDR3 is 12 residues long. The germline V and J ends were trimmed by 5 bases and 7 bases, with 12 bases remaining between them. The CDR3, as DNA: TGCGCCAGCAGAAGGGGATCGGGTGAAGCTTTCTTT. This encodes CASRRGSGEAFF.

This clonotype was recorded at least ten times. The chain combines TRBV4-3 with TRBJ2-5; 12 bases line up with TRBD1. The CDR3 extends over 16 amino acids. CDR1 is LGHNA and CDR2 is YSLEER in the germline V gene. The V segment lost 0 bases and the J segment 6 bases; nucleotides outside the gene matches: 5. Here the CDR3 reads CASSQDRGTGGKTQYF. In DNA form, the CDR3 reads TGCGCCAGCAGCCAAGATCGAGGGACAGGGGGCAAGACCCAGTACTTC.

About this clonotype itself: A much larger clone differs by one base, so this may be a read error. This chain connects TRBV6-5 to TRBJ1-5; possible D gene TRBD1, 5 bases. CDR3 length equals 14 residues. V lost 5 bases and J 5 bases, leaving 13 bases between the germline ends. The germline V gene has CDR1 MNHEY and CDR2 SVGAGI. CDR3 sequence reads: CASSHRTGDQPQHF. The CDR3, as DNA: TGTGCCAGCAGTCACCGCACAGGAGATCAGCCCCAGCATTTT.